The rows below give T cell receptor beta chains drawn from one sample of a study of T-cell reconstitution after alpha-beta-depleted transplantation in children. TCRdb re-derived calls from the PCR reads in MiXCR, one entry per CDR3 protein. The sample carries 6,500 or so distinct CDR3 sequences, about 10% recorded once. The source material was PBMCs, mostly from graft donor cells, sampled 180 days after TCRalphabeta/CD19-depleted stem cell transplant. All receptors derive from a child under two years old who had a stem cell transplant for acute myeloid leukemia, so the T cells may come from the graft donor. CDR3s include the opening cysteine and the closing phenylalanine or tryptophan.

V gene	CDR3 protein
TRBV7-9	CASSFGTGGETQYF
TRBV10-3	CAIRDREEKLFF
TRBV28	CASSILAELYEQYF
TRBV6-5	CASSYGTSGGDTQYF
TRBV21-1	CATLYREKYF
TRBV6-4	CASSLGGALSSSGANVLTF
TRBV2	CASRTGQGANQPQHF
TRBV4-1	CASSPSLTGLSYEQYF
TRBV19	CASSMGRAQGQPQHF
TRBV15	CATSITRTAGNTIYF
TRBV6-5	CASTNSGTGELFF